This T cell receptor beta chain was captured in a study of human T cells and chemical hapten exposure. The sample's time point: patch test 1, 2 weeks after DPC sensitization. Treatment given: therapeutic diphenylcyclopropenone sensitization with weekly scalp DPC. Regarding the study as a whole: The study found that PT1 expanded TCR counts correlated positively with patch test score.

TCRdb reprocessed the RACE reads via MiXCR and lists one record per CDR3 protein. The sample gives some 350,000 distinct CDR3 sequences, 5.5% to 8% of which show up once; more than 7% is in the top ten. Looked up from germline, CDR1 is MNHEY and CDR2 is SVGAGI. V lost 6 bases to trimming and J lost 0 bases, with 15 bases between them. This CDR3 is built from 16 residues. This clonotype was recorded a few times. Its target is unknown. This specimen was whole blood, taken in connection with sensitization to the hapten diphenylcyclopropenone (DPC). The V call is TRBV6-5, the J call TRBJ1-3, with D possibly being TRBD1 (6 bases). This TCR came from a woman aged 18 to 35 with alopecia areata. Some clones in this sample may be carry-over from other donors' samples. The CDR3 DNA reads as TGTGCCAGCAGCCGAGAGGGACATTTCTCTGGAAACACCATATATTTT. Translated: CASSREGHFSGNTIYF.